The 26 T cell receptor beta chains presented below share a single source sample, sequenced in a study of blood T cell repertoires in COVID-19. Repertoires were generated with immunoSEQ multiplex PCR, while TCRdb's copy carries only in-frame clones and drops some. The repertoire consists of 300,000 to 400,000 clones, with around nine tenths occurring once and the leading ten covering 2.6%. The specimen was PBMCs or T cells enriched from blood (not recorded which). The receptors come from a man in his sixties who had recovered from COVID-19.

The J gene is TRBJ2-3, the V gene TRBV30; 8 bases fit TRBD2. The junction had 4 bases not matched to a gene; V was cut back by 2 bases and J by 0 bases. CDR3 length: 15 amino acids. CDR1 and CDR2 (germline): GTSNPN, SVGIG (reference sequence). The CDR3 DNA follows: TGTGCCTGGAGTACGGGGGGGCATAGCACAGATACGCAGTATTTT. It is translated as CAWSTGGHSTDTQYF.

A few counts support this clone. The gene calls are TRBV7-2 and TRBJ2-1, with D uncertain. The CDR3 contains 17 residues. Germline V gene sequence: CDR1 SGHTA, CDR2 FQGNSA. V shed 3 bases and J shed 7 bases, with 22 bases lying between them. DNA of the CDR3: TGTGCCAGCAGCTTGGATATTCGGAGAAGTAAAATTAATGAGCAGTTCTTC. Encoded protein: CASSLDIRRSKINEQFF.

The V call is TRBV15, the J call TRBJ2-1; the D gene is possibly TRBD1 (6 bases). CDR1 and CDR2 from the germline V gene are LNHNV and YYDKDF (reference sequence). The CDR3 extends over 16 amino acids. V lost 1 base to trimming and J lost 4 bases, with 14 bases between them. This chain's CDR3 is CATSRAATGAYNEQFF. The CDR3, as DNA: TGTGCCACCAGCAGAGCCGCGACAGGAGCGTACAATGAGCAGTTCTTC. Drawing the rest from reference TRBV15 and TRBJ2-1, the complete variable domain is DAMVIQNPRYQVTQFGKPVTLSCSQTLNHNVMYWYQQKSSQAPKLLFHYYDKDFNNEADTPDNFQSRRPNTSFCFLDIRSPGLGDTAMYLCATSRAATGAYNEQFFGPGTRLTVL.

The chain uses TRBV3-1 (or the pseudogene TRBV3-2) and TRBJ1-2; a weak D match, TRBD1 (5 bases). The CDR3 consists of 15 residues. V dropped 1 base and J dropped 4 bases, with 13 bases sitting between them. Germline assignment: CDR1 LGHDT and CDR2 YNNKEL (reference sequence). CDR3 amino acids: CASSQGQGGGYGYTF. The CDR3, as DNA: TGTGCCAGCAGCCAAGGTCAGGGAGGAGGCTATGGCTACACCTTC.

The J gene is TRBJ1-5, the V gene TRBV19; D might be TRBD1 (5 bases). V was clipped by 7 bases and J by 0 bases, with 16 bases between them. The CDR3 consists of 16 residues. Germline values: CDR1 LNHDA, CDR2 SQIVND (reference sequence). This CDR3 reads CASNQIGTYSNQPQHF. For the CDR3, the DNA is TGTGCCAGTAACCAAATTGGGACTTATAGCAATCAGCCCCAGCATTTT.

This chain uses TRBV5-1 with TRBJ2-7, with D possibly TRBD2 on 6 matching bases. Between the trimmed V and J ends, which lost 2 bases and 7 bases, there was a span of 22 bases. Looked up from germline, CDR1 is SGHRS and CDR2 is YFSETQ. The CDR3 is made up of 16 amino acids. The CDR3 protein is CASSFELVVSGREQYF. The CDR3 region has the DNA TGCGCCAGCAGCTTCGAGTTGGTTGTCTCGGGGAGGGAGCAGTACTTC.

The rearrangement joins TRBV30 to TRBJ1-2; 9 nucleotides agree with TRBD1. Germline V lookup: CDR1 GTSNPN, CDR2 SVGIG (reference sequence). The junction had 10 bases not matched to a gene; V was cut back by 4 bases and J by 7 bases. The CDR3 spans 14 residues. CDR3 in amino acids: CAWTLGQGFGGYTF. DNA for the CDR3: TGTGCCTGGACCCTTGGACAGGGGTTTGGTGGCTACACCTTC.

This chain connects TRBV2 to TRBJ2-5, with D perhaps TRBD2 (5 bases). CDR3 size: 13 residues. CDR1 and CDR2 from the germline V gene are SNHLY and FYNNEI. V lost 7 bases and J lost 0, with 9 bases in between. The CDR3 sequence is CASKAANQETQYF. DNA of the CDR3: TGTGCCAGCAAAGCGGCAAACCAAGAGACCCAGTACTTC.

Only one count was recorded for this clone. The rearrangement uses TRBV2 and TRBJ1-3; D possibly corresponds to TRBD1 (5 bases). This CDR3 is 19 amino acids long. Looked up from germline, CDR1 is SNHLY and CDR2 is FYNNEI. V lost 5 bases, J lost 2 bases, and 25 bases lay in between. CDR3 region: CASSYRFRNQPGTGNTIYF. CDR3 coding DNA: TGTGCCAGCAGTTACAGGTTTCGGAATCAACCTGGGACTGGAAACACCATATATTTT.

V usage is TRBV28 and J usage is TRBJ2-2, with D possibly matching TRBD2 (5 bases). Germline V CDR1 and CDR2: MDHEN, SYDVKM. The CDR3 sequence is 17 residues long. The V end was cut by 6 bases, the J end by 4 bases, with 21 bases between. In DNA, the CDR3 is TGTGCCAGCAGCACCGCGGGTTGGGGTAAAGGCACCGGGGAGCTGTTTTTT. Protein product: CASSTAGWGKGTGELFF.

The chain is built from TRBV24-1 and TRBJ2-1, with 9 bases fitting TRBD1. The junction had 18 bases not matched to a gene; V was cut back by 5 bases and J by 8 bases. The length of the CDR3 is 18 residues. Germline-derived CDR1 and CDR2 are KGHDR and SFDVKD. The CDR3 sequence is CATSAPPGQGFFEDEQFF. The CDR3 DNA reads as TGTGCCACCAGTGCCCCCCCGGGACAGGGTTTTTTCGAAGATGAGCAGTTCTTC.

The chain carries TRBV11-2 and TRBJ1-2, with D perhaps TRBD1 (5 bases). The CDR3 runs 14 residues. V shed 7 bases and J shed 8 bases, with 20 bases lying between them. Germline lookup yields CDR1 SGHAT and CDR2 FQNNGV. In nucleotides, the CDR3 is TGTGCCAGCAAGCCTGGGGGAGGTTTAGGGGGCTACACCTTC. This translates into CASKPGGGLGGYTF.

The chain uses TRBV7-6 and TRBJ2-7; 8 bases match TRBD2. Germline values: CDR1 SGHVS, CDR2 FNYEAQ. This CDR3 is built from 15 residues. The V and J ends lost 2 bases and 0 bases, in that order; junction bases with no gene match: 3. Here the CDR3 reads CASSLSGTSSYEQYF. The DNA of the CDR3 is TGTGCCAGCAGCTTATCTGGGACTAGCTCCTACGAGCAGTACTTC.

This clone was recorded only once. The CDR3 nucleotides read TGTGCCAGCAGTCTGGGGGCGACTACCTCTGGAAACACCATATATTTT. This encodes CASSLGATTSGNTIYF. The chain uses TRBV6-6 and TRBJ1-3, with D possibly being TRBD1 (6 bases). V lost 5 bases and J lost 0, with 14 bases in between. The CDR3 extends over 16 amino acids. Germline values: CDR1 MNHNY, CDR2 SVGAGI (reference sequence).

The CDR3 is CASSILLDSSYEQYF. The CDR3 nucleotides read TGTGCCAGTAGTATCCTGCTTGACAGCTCCTACGAGCAGTACTTC. The chain links TRBV19 to TRBJ2-7, with D maybe TRBD1 (5 bases). This CDR3 contains 15 residues. CDR1 is LNHDA, CDR2 SQIVND, per germline (reference sequence). Trimming removed 3 bases at V and 0 bases at J, with 12 bases between.

The chain carries TRBV19 and TRBJ1-2, with a weak D call TRBD1 (5 bases). The CDR3 sequence is 16 residues long. The germline CDR1 and CDR2 sequences are LNHDA and SQIVND (reference sequence). Between the trimmed V and J ends, which lost 1 base and 2 bases, there was a span of 14 bases. CDR3 DNA: TGTGCCAGTAGTATAGTGGGCAGGGTTTCGAACTATGGCTACACCTTC. It specifies CASSIVGRVSNYGYTF.

The V gene is TRBV27, the J gene TRBJ1-5; D ambiguous. Germline CDR1 and CDR2: MNHEY and SMNVEV (reference sequence). The length of the CDR3 is 15 residues. Trimming stripped 5 bases from V and 6 bases from J, with 17 bases between. The CDR3 DNA is TGTGCCAGCAGTCCACGGCGCGAACGGGGTCAGCCCCAGCATTTT. Residues: CASSPRRERGQPQHF.

The gene calls are TRBV27 and TRBJ2-2; no reliable D call. V was clipped by 6 bases and J by 0 bases, with 11 bases between them. CDR3 length equals 15 residues. Germline CDR1 and CDR2: MNHEY and SMNVEV (reference sequence). In DNA, the CDR3 is TGTGCCAGCAGGATCAGGTGGCCGAACACCGGGGAGCTGTTTTTT. Translating it yields CASRIRWPNTGELFF.

The chain recombines TRBV19 with TRBJ1-6; a weak D match, TRBD1 (5 bases). The CDR3 covers 14 residues. Germline V gives CDR1 LNHDA, CDR2 SQIVND (reference sequence). V was pared by 3 bases and J by 5 bases, with 8 bases between. The CDR3 loop is CASSMGRDNSPLHF. CDR3 DNA sequence: TGTGCCAGTAGTATGGGCAGGGATAATTCACCCCTCCACTTT.

This chain uses TRBV5-1 with TRBJ1-1, with TRBD1 matching 7 bases. The V and J ends lost 4 bases and 2 bases, in that order; junction bases with no gene match: 11. Germline V CDR1 and CDR2: SGHRS, YFSETQ. The CDR3 runs 16 residues. CDR3 sequence: CASSPAATGVNTEAFF. DNA for the CDR3: TGCGCCAGCAGCCCCGCCGCCACAGGGGTCAACACTGAAGCTTTCTTT.

A few counts support this clone. This chain uses TRBV18 with TRBJ1-1; D possibly corresponds to TRBD1 (5 bases). The germline V gene encodes CDR1 KGHSH and CDR2 LQKENI. Trimming removed 6 bases from V and 4 bases from J, with 12 bases in between. The CDR3 is 13 amino acids. CDR3 nucleotides: TGTGCCAGCTCTACCGGGGGGAGCACTGAAGCTTTCTTT. This gives the protein CASSTGGSTEAFF.

The gene calls are TRBV7-9 and TRBJ2-1, with 11 bases identical to TRBD1. The J segment lost 3 bases and the V segment lost 5 bases, leaving 3 bases of the junction unmatched. The CDR3 covers 15 residues. Germline CDR1 and CDR2: SEHNR and FQNEAQ (reference sequence). As DNA, the CDR3 is TGTGCCAGCAGCACAGGGACAGGGGGCTACAATGAGCAGTTCTTC. Translation: CASSTGTGGYNEQFF.

The CDR3, as DNA: TGTGCCAGCAGTCGGACAGCGGTAAACTATGGCTACACCTTC. Its translation is CASSRTAVNYGYTF. V usage is TRBV6-2 or TRBV6-3 and J usage is TRBJ1-2, with a possible D match to TRBD1 (6 bases). Germline loops: CDR1 MNHEY, CDR2 SVGEGT. The CDR3 covers 14 residues. Trimming left V 5 bases short and J 2 bases short, with 12 bases between.

The chain combines TRBV9 with TRBJ2-5; D is uncertain. V shed 3 bases and J shed 5 bases, with 20 bases lying between them. The CDR3 is 16 amino acids. The germline V gene encodes CDR1 SGDLS and CDR2 YYNGEE. CDR3 loop: CASSGSSTFAGETQYF. In DNA, the CDR3 is TGTGCCAGCAGCGGCAGTAGTACCTTCGCCGGGGAGACCCAGTACTTC.

The chain is built from TRBV4-1 and TRBJ2-7, with 12 bases identical to TRBD1. Germline CDR1 reads MGHRA; CDR2 reads YSYEKL. The CDR3 runs to 18 residues. Losses at the gene ends were 1 base for V and 0 bases for J; bases not matched to a gene: 7. This CDR3 is CASSQGTGTGGSSYEQYF. In DNA form, the CDR3 reads TGCGCCAGCAGCCAAGGGACCGGGACAGGGGGCAGCTCCTACGAGCAGTACTTC.

The chain combines TRBV28 with TRBJ2-3, with D tentatively TRBD1 (5 bases). The germline V gene has CDR1 MDHEN and CDR2 SYDVKM. Trimming took 5 bases from V and 9 from J, leaving 18 bases between them. This CDR3 has 14 residues. CDR3 nucleotides: TGTGCCAGCAGTCTCACAGGATACAGAGTGACGCAGTATTTT. Translated: CASSLTGYRVTQYF.